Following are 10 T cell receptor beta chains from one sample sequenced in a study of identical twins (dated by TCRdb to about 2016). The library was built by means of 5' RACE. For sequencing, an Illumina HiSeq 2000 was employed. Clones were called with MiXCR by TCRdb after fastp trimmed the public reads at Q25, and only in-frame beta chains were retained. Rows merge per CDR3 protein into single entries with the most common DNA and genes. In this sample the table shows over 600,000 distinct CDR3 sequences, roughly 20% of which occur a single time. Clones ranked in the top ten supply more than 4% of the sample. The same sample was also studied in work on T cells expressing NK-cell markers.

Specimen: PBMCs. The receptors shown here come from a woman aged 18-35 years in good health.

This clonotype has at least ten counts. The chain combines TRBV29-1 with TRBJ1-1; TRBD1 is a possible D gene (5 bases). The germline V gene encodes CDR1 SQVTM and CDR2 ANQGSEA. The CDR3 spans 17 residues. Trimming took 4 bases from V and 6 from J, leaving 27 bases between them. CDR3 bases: TGCAGCGTTGCAACTCCTTCCGGGGCGCTCTATAAATCTGAAGCTTTCTTT. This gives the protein CSVATPSGALYKSEAFF.

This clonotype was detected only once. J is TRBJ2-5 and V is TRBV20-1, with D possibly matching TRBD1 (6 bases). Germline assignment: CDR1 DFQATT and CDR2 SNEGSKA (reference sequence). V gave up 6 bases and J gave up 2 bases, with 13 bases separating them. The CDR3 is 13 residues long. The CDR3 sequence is CSAPGQTQETQYF. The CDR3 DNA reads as TGCAGTGCGCCCGGACAGACGCAAGAGACCCAGTACTTC.

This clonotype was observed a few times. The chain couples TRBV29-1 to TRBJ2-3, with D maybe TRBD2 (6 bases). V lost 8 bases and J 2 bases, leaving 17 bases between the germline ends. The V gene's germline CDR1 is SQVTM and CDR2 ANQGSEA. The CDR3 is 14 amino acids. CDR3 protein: CSTRTNSYTDTQYF. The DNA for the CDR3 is TGCAGCACAAGGACTAATTCTTACACAGATACGCAGTATTTT.

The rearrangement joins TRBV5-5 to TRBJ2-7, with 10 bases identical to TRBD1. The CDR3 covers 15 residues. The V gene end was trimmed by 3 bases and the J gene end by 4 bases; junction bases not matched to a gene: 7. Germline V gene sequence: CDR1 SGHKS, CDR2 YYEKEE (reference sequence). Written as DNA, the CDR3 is TGTGCCAGCAGCTGGGGACAGGGGATGCGGTACGAGCAGTACTTC. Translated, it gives CASSWGQGMRYEQYF.

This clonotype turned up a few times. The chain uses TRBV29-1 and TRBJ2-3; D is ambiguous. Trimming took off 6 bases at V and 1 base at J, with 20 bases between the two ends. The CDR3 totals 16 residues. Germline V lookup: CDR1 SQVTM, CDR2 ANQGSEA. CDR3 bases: TGCAGCGTGTCTGGCCTTTTGCGGCAGGGCACAGATACGCAGTATTTT. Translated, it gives CSVSGLLRQGTDTQYF.

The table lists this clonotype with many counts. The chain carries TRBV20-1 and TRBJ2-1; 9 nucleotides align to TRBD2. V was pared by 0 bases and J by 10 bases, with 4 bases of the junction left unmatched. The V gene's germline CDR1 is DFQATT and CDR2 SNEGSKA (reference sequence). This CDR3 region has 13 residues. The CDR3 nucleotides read TGCAGTGCTAGAGACCTAGCGGGGAGCGAGCAGTTCTTC. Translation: CSARDLAGSEQFF.

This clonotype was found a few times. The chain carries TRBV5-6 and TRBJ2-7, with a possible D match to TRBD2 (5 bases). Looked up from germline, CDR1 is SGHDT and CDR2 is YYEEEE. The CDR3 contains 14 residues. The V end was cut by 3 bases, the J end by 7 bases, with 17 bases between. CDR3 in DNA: TGTGCCAGCAGCTCCGGACTTCCGAACCCGGAGCAGTACTTC. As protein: CASSSGLPNPEQYF.

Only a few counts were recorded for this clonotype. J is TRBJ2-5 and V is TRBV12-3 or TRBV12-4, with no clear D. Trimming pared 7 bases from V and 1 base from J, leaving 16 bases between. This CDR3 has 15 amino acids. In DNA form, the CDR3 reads TGTGCCAGCACCTCAGTTGGAAACCGCCAAGAGACCCAGTACTTC. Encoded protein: CASTSVGNRQETQYF.

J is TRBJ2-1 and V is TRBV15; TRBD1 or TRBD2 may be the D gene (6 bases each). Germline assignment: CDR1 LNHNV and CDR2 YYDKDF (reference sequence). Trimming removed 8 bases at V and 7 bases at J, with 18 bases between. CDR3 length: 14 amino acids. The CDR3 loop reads CATGGGPLRNEQFF. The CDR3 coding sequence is TGTGCCACCGGAGGGGGGCCTCTGAGGAATGAGCAGTTCTTC.

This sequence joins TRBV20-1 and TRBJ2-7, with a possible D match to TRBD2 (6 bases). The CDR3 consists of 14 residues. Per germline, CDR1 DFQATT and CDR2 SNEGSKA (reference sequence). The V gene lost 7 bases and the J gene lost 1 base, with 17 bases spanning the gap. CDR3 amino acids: CSVNSGTKSYEQYF. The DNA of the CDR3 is TGCAGTGTGAATAGCGGAACAAAATCCTACGAGCAGTACTTC.